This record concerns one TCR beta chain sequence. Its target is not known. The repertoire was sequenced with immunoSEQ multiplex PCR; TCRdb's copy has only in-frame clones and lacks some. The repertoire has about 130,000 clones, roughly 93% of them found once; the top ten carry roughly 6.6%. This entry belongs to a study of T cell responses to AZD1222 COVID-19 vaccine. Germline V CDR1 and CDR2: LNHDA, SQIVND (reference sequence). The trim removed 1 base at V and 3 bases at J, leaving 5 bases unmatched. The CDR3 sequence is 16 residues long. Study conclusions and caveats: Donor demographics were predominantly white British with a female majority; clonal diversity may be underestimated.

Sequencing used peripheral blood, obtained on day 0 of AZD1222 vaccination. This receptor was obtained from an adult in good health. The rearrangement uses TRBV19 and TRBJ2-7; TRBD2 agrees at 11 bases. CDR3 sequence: CASSIGSGLAGYEQYF. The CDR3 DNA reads TGTGCCAGTAGTATAGGTAGCGGACTAGCGGGCTACGAGCAGTACTTC.